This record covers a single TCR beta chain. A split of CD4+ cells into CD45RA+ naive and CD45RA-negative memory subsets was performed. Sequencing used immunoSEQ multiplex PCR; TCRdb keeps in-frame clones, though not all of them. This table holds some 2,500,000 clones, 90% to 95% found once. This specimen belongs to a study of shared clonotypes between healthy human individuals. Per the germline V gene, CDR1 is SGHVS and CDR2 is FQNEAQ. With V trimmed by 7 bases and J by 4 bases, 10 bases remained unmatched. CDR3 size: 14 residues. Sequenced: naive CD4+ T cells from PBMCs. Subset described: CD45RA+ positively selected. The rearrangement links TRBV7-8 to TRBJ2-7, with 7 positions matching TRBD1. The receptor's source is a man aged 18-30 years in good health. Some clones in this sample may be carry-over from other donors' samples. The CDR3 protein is CASTPTGPLYEQYF. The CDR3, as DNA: TGTGCCAGCACCCCGACAGGGCCCCTTTACGAGCAGTACTTC.